The clone carrying this T cell receptor beta chain was found once. What it recognizes is unknown. The data are from a study of cytomegalovirus exposure and HLA in healthy donors. Findings of the study overall: The study recorded 150 to 200 TCR beta chains that were cytomegalovirus-associated. Previous analysis showed most TCR beta V segments were productive about 90% or about 30% of the time.

In germline, CDR1 is SNHLY, CDR2 FYNNEI. The V end was cut by 3 bases, the J end by 7 bases, with 12 bases between. This CDR3 is built from 13 residues. The primer mix had 60 Vbeta and 13 Jbeta primers. Sequencing was performed with immunoSEQ multiplex PCR; in TCRdb, only in-frame clones are kept and a portion is missing. The sample includes about 160,000 clones, approximately 79% seen only once; the top ten take over 0.95%. V and J are TRBV2 and TRBJ2-5; possible D gene TRBD1, 5 bases. The sequence came from a woman aged 50 to 60 in good health and CMV-seropositive. The material sequenced was PBMCs. In nucleotides, the CDR3 is TGTGCCAGCAGTGATCAAAGGGGTGCGACCCAGTACTTC. It specifies CASSDQRGATQYF.